Presented here are 14 T cell receptor beta chains from one specimen sequenced in a study of OX40 agonist ivuxolimab in advanced cancers. Repertoires were generated with immunoSEQ multiplex PCR, while TCRdb's copy carries only in-frame clones and drops some. The sample has around 100,000 clones, 90% to 95% seen once. The sequenced sample was CD4+ or CD8+ T cells sorted from blood, obtained in a trial of the OX40 agonist ivuxolimab. All receptors derive from an adult with an advanced solid tumor such as melanoma, head and neck, liver or kidney cancer.

The chain combines TRBV7-3 with TRBJ2-1; TRBD1 might be the D (5 bases). V lost 0 bases, J lost 5 bases, and 5 bases lay in between. CDR3 length: 13 residues. Germline loops: CDR1 SGHTA, CDR2 FQGTGA. The CDR3 DNA follows: TGTGCCAGCAGCTTAACCAGGGACAATGAGCAGTTCTTC. Amino acid sequence: CASSLTRDNEQFF.

The V call is TRBV4-2, the J call TRBJ2-5, with 11 bases lining up with TRBD2. Germline CDR1 is LGHNA and CDR2 is YNFKEQ. The CDR3 is 16 amino acids. The ends lost 2 bases at V and 4 bases at J; junction bases unmatched: 6. The CDR3 DNA is TGTGCCAGCAGCCAAATAGCGGGAGGGGGGGGAGAGACCCAGTACTTC. Protein sequence: CASSQIAGGGGETQYF.

This chain links TRBV27 with TRBJ1-5; D is unclear. The CDR3 has 15 residues. The germline gives CDR1 MNHEY, CDR2 SMNVEV (reference sequence). The V end lost 8 bases, the J end lost 0 bases, and 14 bases lay between the germline ends. The CDR3 sequence: CASSGVRLSNQPQHF. CDR3 nucleotide sequence: TGTGCCAGCTCCGGGGTGAGGCTTAGCAATCAGCCCCAGCATTTT.

The chain carries TRBV6-1 and TRBJ2-7; 9 bases align to TRBD1. The CDR3 contains 14 residues. Germline CDR1 reads MNHNS; CDR2 reads SASEGT. The V gene end was trimmed by 5 bases and the J gene end by 4 bases; junction bases not matched to a gene: 6. CDR3 coding DNA: TGTGCCAGCAGTTTTGGACAGGGGACGTACGAGCAGTACTTC. It yields the protein CASSFGQGTYEQYF.

This chain connects TRBV7-7 to TRBJ2-7; D is unclear. The CDR3 totals 16 residues. V was pared by 1 base and J by 0 bases, with 13 bases between. CDR1 is SSHAT and CDR2 is FNYEAQ in the germline V gene (reference sequence). The CDR3 loop reads CASSLGRVLSSYEQYF. The CDR3 bases are TGTGCCAGCAGCTTAGGACGTGTTCTCAGCTCCTACGAGCAGTACTTC.

The rearrangement uses TRBV28 and TRBJ1-2; 11 positions match TRBD1. Germline lookup yields CDR1 MDHEN and CDR2 SYDVKM. The CDR3 consists of 14 residues. Trimming took 10 bases from V and 7 from J; bases not matched to a gene: 11. CDR3 sequence: CATPDRGRFRGYTF. DNA of the CDR3: TGTGCCACCCCGGACAGGGGGCGCTTCCGTGGCTACACCTTC.

The chain uses TRBV5-8 and TRBJ2-7; 10 nucleotides agree with TRBD2. With V trimmed by 4 bases and J by 8 bases, 15 bases remained unmatched. Germline CDR1 reads SGHTS; CDR2 reads YDEGEE. This CDR3 has 16 residues. The CDR3 DNA reads TGTGCCAGCAGCCCCCGACTAGCGGGCCTGTGGGCAAAGCAGTACTTC. It is translated as CASSPRLAGLWAKQYF. Looking up the rest from reference TRBV5-8 and TRBJ2-7 gives the full variable domain: EAGVTQSPTHLIKTRGQQATLRCSPISGHTSVYWYQQALGLGLQFLLWYDEGEERNRGNFPPRFSGRQFPNYSSELNVNALELEDSALYLCASSPRLAGLWAKQYFGPGTRLTVT.

The rearrangement joins TRBV9 to TRBJ2-5; 14 bases align to TRBD2. The CDR3 length is 15 residues. Trimming at V came to 4 bases and at J to 4 bases, leaving 3 bases not matched to a gene. The V gene's germline CDR1 is SGDLS and CDR2 YYNGEE. The CDR3 here is CASSFGTSGRETQYF. CDR3 nucleotide sequence: TGTGCCAGCAGCTTCGGGACTAGCGGGAGAGAGACCCAGTACTTC.

The chain has TRBV12-5 and TRBJ2-1; D might be TRBD2 (7 bases). V was pared by 8 bases and J by 0 bases, with 17 bases between. CDR3 length equals 16 residues. Looked up from germline, CDR1 is LGHNT and CDR2 is FRNRAP. The CDR3 reads CASTKGGSGSYNEQFF. CDR3 sequence (DNA): TGTGCTAGTACAAAGGGGGGGAGCGGCTCCTACAATGAGCAGTTCTTC.

The chain employs TRBV28 and TRBJ2-2; 7 nucleotides agree with TRBD2. V lost 2 bases and J lost 7; bases outside the gene matches: 1. Germline V gene sequence: CDR1 MDHEN, CDR2 SYDVKM. The CDR3 has 13 residues. The CDR3 loop reads CASSLAGVGELFF. Written as DNA, the CDR3 is TGTGCCAGCAGTTTAGCGGGGGTCGGGGAGCTGTTTTTT.

The rearrangement links TRBV28 to TRBJ1-5, with D unresolved. The CDR3 loop spans 17 amino acids. V lost 7 bases and J lost 0, with 19 bases in between. Germline-derived CDR1 and CDR2 are MDHEN and SYDVKM. The CDR3 loop is CASNGAGLPNSNQPQHF. The DNA for the CDR3 is TGTGCCAGCAACGGAGCGGGTTTACCCAATAGCAATCAGCCCCAGCATTTT.

The rearrangement joins TRBV11-2 to TRBJ2-2; D not resolved. The germline CDR1 and CDR2 sequences are SGHAT and FQNNGV. This CDR3 is built from 15 residues. The V end was cut by 1 base, the J end by 1 base, with 7 bases between. For the CDR3, the DNA is TGTGCCAGCAGCTTAGTCCCCCTGAACACCGGGGAGCTGTTTTTT. Its protein is CASSLVPLNTGELFF.

The V and J genes are TRBV13 and TRBJ2-2; TRBD2 might be the D (5 bases). V dropped 5 bases and J dropped 5 bases, with 12 bases sitting between them. The length of the CDR3 is 14 residues. The germline V gene encodes CDR1 PRHDT and CDR2 FYEKMQ (reference sequence). CDR3 bases: TGTGCCAGCAGCCCGGGAAAGAGGACCGGGGAGCTGTTTTTT. The encoded protein is CASSPGKRTGELFF. Filled out from reference TRBV13 and TRBJ2-2, the complete variable domain reads AAGVIQSPRHLIKEKRETATLKCYPIPRHDTVYWYQQGPGQDPQFLISFYEKMQSDKGSIPDRFSAQQFSDYHSELNMSSLELGDSALYFCASSPGKRTGELFFGEGSRLTVL.

The chain employs TRBV5-6 and TRBJ2-1; 11 nucleotides align to TRBD1. Looked up from germline, CDR1 is SGHDT and CDR2 is YYEEEE. The J segment lost 4 bases and the V segment lost 3 bases, leaving 6 bases of the junction unmatched. The CDR3 consists of 16 residues. The CDR3 DNA is TGTGCCAGCAGCTGGCGGGGACAGGGGGTTTACAATGAGCAGTTCTTC. This codes for CASSWRGQGVYNEQFF.